This is a list of T cell receptor beta chains from one sample in a study of vaccination and CD4 T cells after COVID-19. TCRdb re-analysed the PCR reads in MiXCR, keeping a single row per CDR3 protein. Of under 20,000 distinct CDR3 sequences detected, around 30% appear once; the ten largest clones hold approximately 14%. Their antigens remain unidentified. The material sequenced was cultured CD4+ T cells from blood. All receptors come from a human donor with COVID-19. Both conserved end residues are trimmed from each CDR3.

v_call: TRBV28
j_call: TRBJ2-3
cdr3_aa: ASSLSGTGQGPDTQY

v_call: TRBV20-1
j_call: TRBJ1-4
cdr3_aa: SARGPKGRVLGFEKLF

v_call: TRBV28
j_call: TRBJ1-3
cdr3_aa: ASSLPQGDVGNTIY

v_call: TRBV11-1
j_call: TRBJ2-5
cdr3_aa: ASSFAGRQETQY

v_call: TRBV20-1
j_call: TRBJ2-2
cdr3_aa: SARGYTGELF

v_call: TRBV6-5
j_call: TRBJ2-1
cdr3_aa: ASSYSERSGEQF

v_call: TRBV30
j_call: TRBJ1-6
cdr3_aa: AWSGQQGAFNSPLH

v_call: TRBV6-5
j_call: TRBJ1-6
cdr3_aa: ASSYGVSNSPLH

v_call: TRBV7-8
j_call: TRBJ1-1
cdr3_aa: ASSSAGGTEAF

v_call: TRBV11-1
j_call: TRBJ1-5
cdr3_aa: ASSLAGKGNQPQH

v_call: TRBV7-3
j_call: TRBJ2-1
cdr3_aa: ASSLPGGPNNEQF

v_call: TRBV27
j_call: TRBJ2-7
cdr3_aa: ASRGYRGTYEQY

v_call: TRBV7-2
j_call: TRBJ1-5
cdr3_aa: ASSLDDGQPQH

v_call: TRBV12-3/TRBV12-4
j_call: TRBJ1-1
cdr3_aa: ASSLSLNKEDTEAF

v_call: TRBV12-3/TRBV12-4
j_call: TRBJ1-6
cdr3_aa: ASSLLQGDSPLH

v_call: TRBV5-6
j_call: TRBJ1-1
cdr3_aa: ASSDATGNTEAF

v_call: TRBV12-3/TRBV12-4
j_call: TRBJ2-5
cdr3_aa: ASSPRQGIETQY

v_call: TRBV5-1
j_call: TRBJ1-1
cdr3_aa: ASSPRAGVGSEAF

v_call: TRBV6-1
j_call: TRBJ2-1
cdr3_aa: ASTRRDSGNEQF

v_call: TRBV7-9
j_call: TRBJ2-3
cdr3_aa: ASSLLGDHTDTQY

v_call: TRBV2
j_call: TRBJ2-2
cdr3_aa: ASRGQGHNTGELF

v_call: TRBV12-3/TRBV12-4
j_call: TRBJ1-2
cdr3_aa: ASSLPANYGYT

v_call: TRBV19
j_call: TRBJ2-2
cdr3_aa: ASIENTGELF

v_call: TRBV10-3
j_call: TRBJ2-2
cdr3_aa: AISGGGGVDTGELF

v_call: TRBV2
j_call: TRBJ2-5
cdr3_aa: ASSVEYGETQY

v_call: TRBV5-4
j_call: TRBJ2-5
cdr3_aa: ASSPRRALQETQY

v_call: TRBV12-3/TRBV12-4
j_call: TRBJ2-2
cdr3_aa: ASSFASNTGELF

v_call: TRBV7-8
j_call: TRBJ2-3
cdr3_aa: ASLGSGGDTQY

v_call: TRBV11-2
j_call: TRBJ1-1
cdr3_aa: ASSLGGNTEAF

v_call: TRBV7-2
j_call: TRBJ2-3
cdr3_aa: ASSYVDTQY

v_call: TRBV20-1
j_call: TRBJ2-1
cdr3_aa: SATETGTGYNEQF

v_call: TRBV28
j_call: TRBJ1-2
cdr3_aa: ASSLGSAGRGYT

v_call: TRBV9
j_call: TRBJ2-3
cdr3_aa: ASSVASHISTDTQY

v_call: TRBV6-1
j_call: TRBJ1-1
cdr3_aa: ASSERQGGTEAF

v_call: TRBV9
j_call: TRBJ2-6
cdr3_aa: ASSGFSGANVLT

v_call: TRBV7-6
j_call: TRBJ1-6
cdr3_aa: ASSLVSGGDSPLH